These 2 T cell receptor beta chains share one sample of origin, sequenced in a study of cytomegalovirus exposure and HLA in healthy donors. The PCR employed 60 Vbeta primers together with 13 Jbeta primers. Here immunoSEQ multiplex PCR was the method, and the copy in TCRdb shows in-frame clones only, minus some. Among fewer than 85,000 clones listed, around 78% were seen once. Input material: PBMCs. The receptors originated from a male donor in good health and CMV-seropositive.

This clone was found a few times. The chain recombines TRBV7-6 with TRBJ2-3, with 8 bases matching TRBD2. The CDR3 sequence is 15 residues long. Germline CDR1 and CDR2: SGHVS and FNYEAQ. The trim removed 3 bases at V and 3 bases at J, leaving 5 bases unmatched. CDR3 nucleotide sequence: TGTGCCAGCAGCTTGCTAGCGGGCTTTACAGATACGCAGTATTTT. Its translation: CASSLLAGFTDTQYF.

The chain uses TRBV6-5 and TRBJ1-1; 7 bases map to TRBD1. The CDR3 totals 14 residues. The V gene's germline CDR1 is MNHEY and CDR2 SVGAGI. The V gene end was trimmed by 8 bases and the J gene end by 6 bases; junction bases not matched to a gene: 12. CDR3 region: CASGETGVVSEAFF. CDR3 nucleotides: TGTGCCAGCGGCGAAACAGGGGTAGTGTCTGAAGCTTTCTTT.